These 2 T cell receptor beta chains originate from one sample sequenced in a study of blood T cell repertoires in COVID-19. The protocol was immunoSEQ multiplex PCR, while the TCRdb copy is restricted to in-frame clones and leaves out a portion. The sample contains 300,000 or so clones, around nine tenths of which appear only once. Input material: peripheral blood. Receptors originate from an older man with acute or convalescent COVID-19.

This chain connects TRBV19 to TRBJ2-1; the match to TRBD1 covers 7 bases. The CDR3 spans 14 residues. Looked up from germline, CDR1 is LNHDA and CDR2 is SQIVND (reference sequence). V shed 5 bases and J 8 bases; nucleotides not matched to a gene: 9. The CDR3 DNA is TGTGCCAGTAGTCCTAGACAGGGAATCTATGAGCAGTTCTTC. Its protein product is CASSPRQGIYEQFF.

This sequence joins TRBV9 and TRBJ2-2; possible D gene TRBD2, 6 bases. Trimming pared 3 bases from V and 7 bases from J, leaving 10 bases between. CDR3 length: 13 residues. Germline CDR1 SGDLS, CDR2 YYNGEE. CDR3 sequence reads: CASSAGLLGELFF. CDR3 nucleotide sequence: TGTGCCAGCAGCGCGGGACTTCTCGGGGAGCTGTTTTTT.